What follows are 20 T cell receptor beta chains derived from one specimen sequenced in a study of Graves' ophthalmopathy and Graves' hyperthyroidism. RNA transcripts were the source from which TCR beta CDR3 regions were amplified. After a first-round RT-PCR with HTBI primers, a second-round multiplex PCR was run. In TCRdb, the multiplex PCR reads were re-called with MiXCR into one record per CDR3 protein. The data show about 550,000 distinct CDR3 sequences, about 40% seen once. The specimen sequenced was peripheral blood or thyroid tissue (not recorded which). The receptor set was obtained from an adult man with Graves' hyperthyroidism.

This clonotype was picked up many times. The CDR3 nucleotides read TGCGCCAGCAGCCAAGATCCAGGGTGGCACACTGAAGCTTTCTTT. It specifies CASSQDPGWHTEAFF. V and J are TRBV4-1 and TRBJ1-1, with D possibly being TRBD1 (5 bases). The V gene lost 0 bases and the J gene lost 3 bases, with 11 bases spanning the gap. Germline V gene lookup returns CDR1 MGHRA and CDR2 YSYEKL. CDR3 length: 15 amino acids.

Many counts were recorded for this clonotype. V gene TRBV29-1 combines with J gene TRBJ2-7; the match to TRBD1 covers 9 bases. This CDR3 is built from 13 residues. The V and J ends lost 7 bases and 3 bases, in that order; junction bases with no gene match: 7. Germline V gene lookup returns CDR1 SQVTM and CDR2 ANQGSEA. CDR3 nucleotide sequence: TGCAGCGCGGACACGGGACAGGGCTACGAGCAGTACTTC. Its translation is CSADTGQGYEQYF.

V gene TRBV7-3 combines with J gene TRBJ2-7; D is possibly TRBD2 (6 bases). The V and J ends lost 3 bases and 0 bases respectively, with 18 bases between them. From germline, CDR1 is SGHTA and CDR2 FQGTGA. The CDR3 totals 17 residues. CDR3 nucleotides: TGTGCCAGCAGCTTGACTGGTCGGGACTGGAGCTCCTACGAGCAGTACTTC. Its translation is CASSLTGRDWSSYEQYF.

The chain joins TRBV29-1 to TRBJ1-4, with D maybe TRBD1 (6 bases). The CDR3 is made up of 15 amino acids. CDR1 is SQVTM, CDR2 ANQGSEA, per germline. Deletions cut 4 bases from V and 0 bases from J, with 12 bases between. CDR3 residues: CSVGGGHSTNEKLFF. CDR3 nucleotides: TGCAGCGTTGGGGGGGGGCACTCAACTAATGAAAAACTGTTTTTT.

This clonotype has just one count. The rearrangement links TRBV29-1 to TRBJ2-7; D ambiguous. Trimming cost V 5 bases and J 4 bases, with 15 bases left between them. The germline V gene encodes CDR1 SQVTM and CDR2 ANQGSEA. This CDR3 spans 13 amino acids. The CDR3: CSVMIAHEYEQYF. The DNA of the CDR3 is TGCAGCGTTATGATAGCCCACGAGTACGAGCAGTACTTC.

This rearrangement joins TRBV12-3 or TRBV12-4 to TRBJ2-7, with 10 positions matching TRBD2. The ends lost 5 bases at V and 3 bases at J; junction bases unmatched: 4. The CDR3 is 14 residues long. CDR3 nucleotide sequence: TGTGCCAGCAGTACCGGGACTAGCGTCTACGAGCAGTACTTC. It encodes CASSTGTSVYEQYF.

CDR3 residues: CSVDGGTQETQYF. CDR3 nucleotides: TGCAGCGTTGATGGGGGTACCCAAGAGACCCAGTACTTC. This chain joins TRBV29-1 and TRBJ2-5, with D possibly being TRBD1 or TRBD2 (5 bases each). The germline V gene has CDR1 SQVTM and CDR2 ANQGSEA. V dropped 3 bases and J dropped 1 base, with 9 bases sitting between them. This CDR3 comprises 13 residues.

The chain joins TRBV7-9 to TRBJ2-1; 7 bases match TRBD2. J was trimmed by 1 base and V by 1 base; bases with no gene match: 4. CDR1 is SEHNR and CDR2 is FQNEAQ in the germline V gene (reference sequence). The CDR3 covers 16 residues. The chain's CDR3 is CASSLVAGESYNEQFF. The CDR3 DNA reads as TGTGCCAGCAGCTTAGTCGCGGGGGAGTCCTACAATGAGCAGTTCTTC.

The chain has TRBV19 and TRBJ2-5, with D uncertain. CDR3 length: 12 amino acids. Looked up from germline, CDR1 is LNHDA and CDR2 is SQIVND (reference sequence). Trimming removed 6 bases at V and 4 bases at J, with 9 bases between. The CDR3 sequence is CASRGSRETQYF. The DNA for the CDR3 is TGTGCCAGTAGAGGAAGTAGAGAGACCCAGTACTTC.

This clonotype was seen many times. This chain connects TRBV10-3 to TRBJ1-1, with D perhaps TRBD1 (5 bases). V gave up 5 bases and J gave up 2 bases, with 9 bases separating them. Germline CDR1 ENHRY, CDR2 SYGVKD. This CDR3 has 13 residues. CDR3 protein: CAISKGSNTEAFF. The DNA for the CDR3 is TGTGCCATCAGTAAGGGGTCTAACACTGAAGCTTTCTTT.

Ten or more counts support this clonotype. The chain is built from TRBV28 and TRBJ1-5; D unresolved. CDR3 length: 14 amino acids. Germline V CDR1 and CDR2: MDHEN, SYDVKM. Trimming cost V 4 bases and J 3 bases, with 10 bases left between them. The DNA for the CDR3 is TGTGCCAGCAGTTCCACAAAGGTCAATCAGCCCCAGCATTTT. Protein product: CASSSTKVNQPQHF.

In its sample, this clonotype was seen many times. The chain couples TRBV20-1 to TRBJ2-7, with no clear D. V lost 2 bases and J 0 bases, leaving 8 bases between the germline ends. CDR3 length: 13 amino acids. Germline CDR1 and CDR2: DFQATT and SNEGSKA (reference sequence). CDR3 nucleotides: TGCAGTGCTAGAACAGATTCCTCCTACGAGCAGTACTTC. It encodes CSARTDSSYEQYF.

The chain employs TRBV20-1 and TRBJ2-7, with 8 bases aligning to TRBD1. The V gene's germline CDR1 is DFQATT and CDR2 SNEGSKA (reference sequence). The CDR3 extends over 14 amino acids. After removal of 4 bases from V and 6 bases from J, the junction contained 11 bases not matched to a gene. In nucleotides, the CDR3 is TGCAGTGCTAATACCGGGACAGGCTCTCGCGAGCAGTACTTC. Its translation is CSANTGTGSREQYF.

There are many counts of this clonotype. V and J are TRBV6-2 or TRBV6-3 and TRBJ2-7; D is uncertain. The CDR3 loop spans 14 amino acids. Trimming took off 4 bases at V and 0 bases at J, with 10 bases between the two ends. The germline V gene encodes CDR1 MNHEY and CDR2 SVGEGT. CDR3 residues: CASSWTVPSYEQYF. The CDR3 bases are TGTGCCAGCAGTTGGACGGTCCCCTCCTACGAGCAGTACTTC.

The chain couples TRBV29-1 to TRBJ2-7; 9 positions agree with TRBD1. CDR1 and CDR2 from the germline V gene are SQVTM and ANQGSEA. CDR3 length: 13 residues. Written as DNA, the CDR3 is TGCAGTGCTAGGGACAGGGTAGCCTACGAGCAGTACTTC. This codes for CSARDRVAYEQYF.

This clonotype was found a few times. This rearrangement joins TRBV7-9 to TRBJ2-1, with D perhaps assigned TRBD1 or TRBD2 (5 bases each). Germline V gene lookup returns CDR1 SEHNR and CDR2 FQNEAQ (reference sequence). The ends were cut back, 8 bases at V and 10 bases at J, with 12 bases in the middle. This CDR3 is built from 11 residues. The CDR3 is CASVGTGEQFF. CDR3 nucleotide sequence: TGTGCCAGCGTCGGGACCGGGGAGCAGTTCTTC.

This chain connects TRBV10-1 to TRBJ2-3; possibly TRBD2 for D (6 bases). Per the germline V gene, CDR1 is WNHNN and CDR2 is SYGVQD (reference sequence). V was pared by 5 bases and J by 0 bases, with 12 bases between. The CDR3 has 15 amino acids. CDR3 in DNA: TGCGCCAGCAGTCGGGGGACGCCTAGCACAGATACGCAGTATTTT. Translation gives CASSRGTPSTDTQYF.

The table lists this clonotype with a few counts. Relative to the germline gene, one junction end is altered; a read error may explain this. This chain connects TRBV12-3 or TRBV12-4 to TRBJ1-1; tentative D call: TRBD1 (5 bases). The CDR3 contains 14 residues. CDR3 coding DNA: TGTGCCAGCAGTTCTTGGGGGATGAACACTGAAGCCTTCTTT. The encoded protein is CASSSWGMNTEAFF.

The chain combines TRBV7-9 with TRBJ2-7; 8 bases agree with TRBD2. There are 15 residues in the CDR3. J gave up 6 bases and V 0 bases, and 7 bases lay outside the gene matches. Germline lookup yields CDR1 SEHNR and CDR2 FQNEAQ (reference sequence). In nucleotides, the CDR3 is TGTGCCAGCAGCTTAGCGCTTGGGACTAGTATCGAGCAGTACTTC. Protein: CASSLALGTSIEQYF.

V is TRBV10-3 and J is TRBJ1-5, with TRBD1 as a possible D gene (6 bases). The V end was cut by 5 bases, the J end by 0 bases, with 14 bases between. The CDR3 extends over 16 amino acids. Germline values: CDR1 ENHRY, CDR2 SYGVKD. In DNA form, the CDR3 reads TGTGCCATCAGTTTAGGGGGGTTTAATAGCAATCAGCCCCAGCATTTT. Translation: CAISLGGFNSNQPQHF.